Shown below are 18 T cell receptor beta chains from a single sample sequenced in a study of T-cell reconstitution after alpha-beta-depleted transplantation in children. During its preparation, the TCRbeta library received unique molecular identifiers. TCRdb used MiXCR to reprocess the PCR reads, holding one entry per CDR3 protein. The profile covers about 610,000 distinct CDR3 sequences, with roughly a tenth appearing a single time and about 4.3% taken by the ten largest. The specimen was PBMCs from the stem cell graft donor, collected from the stem cell graft. The source is a human donor who donated a stem cell graft to a child with acute myeloid leukemia.

The chain has TRBV12-3 or TRBV12-4 and TRBJ2-7, with D tentatively TRBD2 (5 bases). With 2 bases removed from V and 2 bases from J, the gap between germline ends came to 16 bases. The CDR3 extends over 16 amino acids. For the CDR3, the DNA is TGTGCCAGCAGTTTACGAAACAAGCGGAGAACCTACGAGCAGTACTTC. Residues: CASSLRNKRRTYEQYF.

The J gene is TRBJ1-5, the V gene TRBV7-9; unclear D gene. The CDR3 consists of 15 residues. From germline, CDR1 is SEHNR and CDR2 FQNEAQ (reference sequence). The V gene lost 4 bases and the J gene lost 3 bases, with 13 bases spanning the gap. The DNA of the CDR3 is TGTGCCAGCAGCTCCTTAGGGTCCCCCAATCAGCCCCAGCATTTT. This encodes CASSSLGSPNQPQHF. Based on the CDR3 plus reference TRBV7-9 and TRBJ1-5, the full variable domain is DTGVSQNPRHKITKRGQNVTFRCDPISEHNRLYWYRQTLGQGPEFLTYFQNEAQLEKSRLLSDRFSAERPKGSFSTLEIQRTEQGDSAMYLCASSSLGSPNQPQHFGDGTRLSIL.

Only one count was recorded for this clonotype. This chain links TRBV20-1 with TRBJ2-5; 10 bases map to TRBD2. In germline, CDR1 is DFQATT, CDR2 SNEGSKA (reference sequence). There are 18 residues in the CDR3. V was pared by 1 base and J by 2 bases, with 13 bases of the junction left unmatched. CDR3 in DNA: TGCAGTGCTAGAGTAGCAGCGGGAGGGCCTGGGGTTCAAGAGACCCAGTACTTC. Translation: CSARVAAGGPGVQETQYF.

This clonotype was seen at least ten times. V gene TRBV6-1 combines with J gene TRBJ2-2; 9 bases are a match to TRBD1. Germline assignment: CDR1 MNHNS and CDR2 SASEGT. This CDR3 spans 15 amino acids. Trimming removed 6 bases from V and 6 bases from J; junction bases left unmatched: 8. The CDR3 region is CASRRDRAQSGELFF. CDR3 sequence (DNA): TGTGCCAGCAGGAGGGACAGGGCTCAGTCCGGGGAGCTGTTTTTT.

The sample holds many counts of this clonotype. This rearrangement joins TRBV28 to TRBJ2-5; no reliable D call. The CDR3 is 11 residues long. CDR1 is MDHEN and CDR2 is SYDVKM in the germline V gene. V lost 7 bases to trimming and J lost 4 bases, with 7 bases between them. CDR3 DNA sequence: TGTGCCAGCACCCCTGGAGAGACCCAGTACTTC. It specifies CASTPGETQYF.

This clonotype was recorded many times. The chain has TRBV11-2 and TRBJ2-3; 12 bases align to TRBD2. The length of the CDR3 is 13 residues. The J segment lost 5 bases and the V segment lost 6 bases, leaving 0 bases of the junction unmatched. Germline CDR1 SGHAT, CDR2 FQNNGV. CDR3 residues: CASRLAGGDTQYF. CDR3 bases: TGTGCCAGCAGACTAGCGGGAGGAGATACGCAGTATTTT.

This clonotype was counted many times. The chain employs TRBV4-3 and TRBJ2-5, with D perhaps TRBD1 (6 bases). Germline V lookup: CDR1 LGHNA, CDR2 YSLEER. This CDR3 is 15 amino acids long. V dropped 3 bases and J dropped 5 bases, with 16 bases sitting between them. Here the CDR3 reads CASSQETGNSETQYF. In nucleotides, the CDR3 is TGCGCCAGCAGCCAGGAAACAGGGAACAGCGAGACCCAGTACTTC.

This clonotype was observed a few times. The chain uses TRBV9 and TRBJ2-5; D is possibly TRBD1 or TRBD2 (5 bases each). This CDR3 region has 15 residues. V shed 6 bases and J shed 4 bases, with 19 bases lying between them. Per germline, CDR1 SGDLS and CDR2 YYNGEE. CDR3 amino acids: CASTPQTGPGETQYF. The CDR3 region has the DNA TGTGCCAGCACCCCTCAGACGGGGCCGGGAGAGACCCAGTACTTC. Filled out from reference TRBV9 and TRBJ2-5, the complete variable domain reads DSGVTQTPKHLITATGQRVTLRCSPRSGDLSVYWYQQSLDQGLQFLIQYYNGEERAKGNILERFSAQQFPDLHSELNLSSLELGDSALYFCASTPQTGPGETQYFGPGTRLLVL.

The gene calls are TRBV28 and TRBJ2-7, with TRBD1 matching over 10 bases. Trimming at V came to 8 bases and at J to 0 bases, leaving 7 bases not matched to a gene. This CDR3 spans 15 amino acids. CDR1 is MDHEN, CDR2 SYDVKM, per germline. This chain's CDR3 is CASGGQGSPSYEQYF. The DNA of the CDR3 is TGTGCCAGCGGGGGACAGGGGTCCCCCTCCTACGAGCAGTACTTC.

The chain employs TRBV12-3 or TRBV12-4 and TRBJ2-2, with D tentatively TRBD1 or TRBD2 (6 bases each). V was trimmed by 7 bases and J by 1 base, leaving 13 bases between them. This CDR3 has 15 amino acids. The CDR3 loop is CASKGGLKNTGELFF. The CDR3 DNA reads TGTGCCAGCAAGGGGGGACTGAAGAACACCGGGGAGCTGTTTTTT.

This clonotype was seen more than once but under ten times. The V and J genes are TRBV6-2 or TRBV6-3 and TRBJ2-1, with TRBD2 as a possible D gene (6 bases). Trimming left V 5 bases short and J 0 bases short, with 14 bases between. There are 16 residues in the CDR3. Germline loops: CDR1 MNHEY, CDR2 SVGEGT. This CDR3 reads CASSVLALVSYNEQFF. DNA for the CDR3: TGTGCCAGCAGTGTTCTAGCGCTTGTCTCCTACAATGAGCAGTTCTTC.

There are many counts of this clonotype. The rearrangement joins TRBV29-1 to TRBJ2-3; no firm D call. Germline V gene lookup returns CDR1 SQVTM and CDR2 ANQGSEA. The CDR3 runs to 13 residues. The V gene lost 7 bases and the J gene lost 1 base, with 12 bases spanning the gap. In nucleotides, the CDR3 is TGCAGCGCCGACTCAAGGCGCACAGATACGCAGTATTTT. Protein sequence: CSADSRRTDTQYF.

This clonotype was picked up a small number of times. Since the CDR3 does not end with the conserved phenylalanine or tryptophan, this likely comes from a read error. As DNA, the CDR3 is TGTGCCAGCAGCTCCGGGACGGATACGCAGTATTCT. Translated: CASSSGTDTQYS. The chain employs TRBV7-3 and TRBJ2-3; TRBD1 or TRBD2 may be the D gene (5 bases each). Trimming cost V 4 bases and J 6 bases, with 8 bases left between them. Germline V lookup: CDR1 SGHTA, CDR2 FQGTGA. CDR3 length: 12 amino acids.

This clonotype was picked up many times. The gene calls are TRBV9 and TRBJ2-2; D uncertain. The CDR3 consists of 12 residues. The germline V gene has CDR1 SGDLS and CDR2 YYNGEE. The V and J ends lost 0 bases and 7 bases respectively, with 4 bases between them. The CDR3 nucleotides read TGTGCCAGCAGCGTAGTTGGCGGGGAGCTGTTTTTT. Its protein is CASSVVGGELFF.

This clonotype came up many times. The V gene is TRBV12-3 or TRBV12-4, the J gene TRBJ2-2, with TRBD2 matching over 14 bases. V lost 7 bases, J lost 6 bases, and 16 bases stayed unmatched. The CDR3 runs 19 residues. CDR3 protein: CASTKNYPGLAGVAGELFF. The CDR3 DNA follows: TGTGCCAGCACCAAAAACTACCCGGGACTAGCGGGAGTTGCCGGGGAGCTGTTTTTT.

The chain is built from TRBV20-1 and TRBJ2-1, with a weak D call TRBD1 (6 bases). The length of the CDR3 is 18 residues. Trimming stripped 2 bases from V and 6 bases from J, with 26 bases between. Germline V CDR1 and CDR2: DFQATT, SNEGSKA (reference sequence). CDR3 sequence: CSARPLIPTREGGNEQFF. The CDR3 DNA sequence: TGCAGTGCTAGACCGCTAATCCCTACAAGGGAAGGGGGCAATGAGCAGTTCTTC.

This clonotype was observed a few times. The chain combines TRBV6-9 with TRBJ2-3, with TRBD2 identical over 10 bases. V shed 1 base, J shed 0 bases, and the junction held 13 bases outside the gene matches. Germline CDR1 MNHGY, CDR2 SVAAGI. The length of the CDR3 is 20 residues. The CDR3 region has the DNA TGTGCCAGCAGTTATTATTCCCCCGGACTAGCGGAGGGTAGCACAGATACGCAGTATTTT. This gives the protein CASSYYSPGLAEGSTDTQYF.

In this sample, this clonotype turned up a few times. The chain recombines TRBV3-1 with TRBJ2-3; 7 bases line up with TRBD2. The germline V gene encodes CDR1 LGHDT and CDR2 YNNKEL (reference sequence). Trimming at V came to 2 bases and at J to 2 bases, leaving 4 bases not matched to a gene. This CDR3 contains 15 residues. The CDR3 DNA follows: TGTGCCAGCAGCCAACCTAGCGGAAACACAGATACGCAGTATTTT. Its translation is CASSQPSGNTDTQYF.